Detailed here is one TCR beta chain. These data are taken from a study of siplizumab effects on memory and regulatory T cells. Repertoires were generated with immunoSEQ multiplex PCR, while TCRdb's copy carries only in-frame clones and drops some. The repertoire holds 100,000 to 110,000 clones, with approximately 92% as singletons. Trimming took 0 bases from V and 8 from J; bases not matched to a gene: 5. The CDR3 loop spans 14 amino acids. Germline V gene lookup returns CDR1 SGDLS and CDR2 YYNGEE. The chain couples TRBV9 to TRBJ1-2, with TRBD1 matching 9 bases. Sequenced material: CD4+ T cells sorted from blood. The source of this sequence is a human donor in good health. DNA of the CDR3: TGTGCCAGCAGCGTAGCTGGGACAGGGCACGGCTACACCTTC. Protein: CASSVAGTGHGYTF.